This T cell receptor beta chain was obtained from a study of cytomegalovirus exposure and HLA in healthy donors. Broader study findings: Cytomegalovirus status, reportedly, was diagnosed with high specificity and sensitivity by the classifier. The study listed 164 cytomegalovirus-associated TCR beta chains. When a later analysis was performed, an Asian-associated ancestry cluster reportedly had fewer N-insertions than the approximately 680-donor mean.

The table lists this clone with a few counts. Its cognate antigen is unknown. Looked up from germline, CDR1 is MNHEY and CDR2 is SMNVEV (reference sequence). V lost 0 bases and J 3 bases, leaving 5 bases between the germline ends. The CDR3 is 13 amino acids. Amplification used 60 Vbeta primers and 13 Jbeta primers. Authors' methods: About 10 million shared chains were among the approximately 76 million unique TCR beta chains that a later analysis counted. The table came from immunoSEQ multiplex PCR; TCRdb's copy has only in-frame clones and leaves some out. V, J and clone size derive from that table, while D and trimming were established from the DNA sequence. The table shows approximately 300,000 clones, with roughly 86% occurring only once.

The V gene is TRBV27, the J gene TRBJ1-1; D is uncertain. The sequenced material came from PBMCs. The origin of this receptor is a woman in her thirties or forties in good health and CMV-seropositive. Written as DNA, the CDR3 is TGTGCCAGCAGTTTATCCCCGTACACTGAAGCTTTCTTT. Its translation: CASSLSPYTEAFF.